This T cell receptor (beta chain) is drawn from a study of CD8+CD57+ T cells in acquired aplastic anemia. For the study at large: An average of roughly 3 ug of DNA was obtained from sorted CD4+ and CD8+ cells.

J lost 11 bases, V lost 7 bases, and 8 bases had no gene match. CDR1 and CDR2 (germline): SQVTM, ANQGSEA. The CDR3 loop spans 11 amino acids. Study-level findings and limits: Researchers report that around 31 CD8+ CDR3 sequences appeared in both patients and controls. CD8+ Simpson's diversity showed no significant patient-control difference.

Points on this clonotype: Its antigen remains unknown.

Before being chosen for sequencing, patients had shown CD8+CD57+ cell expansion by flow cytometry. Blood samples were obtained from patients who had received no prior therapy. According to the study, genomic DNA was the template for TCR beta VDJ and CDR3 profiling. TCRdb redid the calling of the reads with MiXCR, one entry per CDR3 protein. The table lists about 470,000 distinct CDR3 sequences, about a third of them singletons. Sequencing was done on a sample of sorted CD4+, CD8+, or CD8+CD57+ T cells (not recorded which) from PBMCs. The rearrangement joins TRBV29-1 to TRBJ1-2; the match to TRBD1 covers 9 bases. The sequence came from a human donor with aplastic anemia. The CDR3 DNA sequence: TGCAGCGGGGGGGACAGGGACGGTTACACCTTC. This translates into CSGGDRDGYTF.